Listed below are T cell receptor beta chains from one sample, sequenced in a study of shared clonotypes between healthy human individuals. Data came from immunoSEQ multiplex PCR; TCRdb stores just in-frame clones and leaves some out. The data contain some 2 million clones, less than 95% of them seen just once; the ten biggest clones take up about 1.1%. Sequencing used naive CD8+ T cells sorted from blood. All receptors derive from a man aged 18 to 30 in good health. CDR3s include the opening cysteine and the closing phenylalanine or tryptophan. D genes are given only for firm matches. Rows give clone size only sometimes, using once, few, many, or a class for an expanded clone.

j_call clone_size d_call v_call cdr3_aa cdr3_nt
TRBJ2-7 few - TRBV6-6 CASSYSTPYEQYF TGTGCCAGCAGTTACTCTACGCCTTACGAGCAGTACTTC
TRBJ2-1 once - TRBV13 CASSLGDSSYNEQFF TGTGCCAGCAGCTTAGGCGACAGCTCCTACAATGAGCAGTTCTTC
TRBJ1-4 - - TRBV19 CASSMDQEGWDEKLFF TGTGCCAGTAGTATGGACCAGGAAGGTTGGGATGAAAAACTGTTTTTT
TRBJ2-2 - TRBD1 TRBV10-1 CASQRQGDTGELFF TGCGCCAGCCAAAGACAGGGCGACACCGGGGAGCTGTTTTTT
TRBJ2-7 - TRBD2 TRBV4-3 CASSQLAGEAYEQYF TGCGCCAGCAGCCAATTAGCGGGAGAGGCCTACGAGCAGTACTTC
TRBJ1-1 - - TRBV6-5 CASSFGTEAFF TGTGCCAGCAGTTTCGGGACGGAAGCTTTCTTT
TRBJ2-5 - - TRBV29-1 CSVLPQGETQYF TGCAGCGTTTTGCCTCAGGGGGAGACCCAGTACTTC
TRBJ2-3 - TRBD2 TRBV5-6 CASSLVGTSGLVSTDTQYF TGTGCCAGCAGCTTGGTTGGGACTAGCGGGTTAGTTAGCACAGATACGCAGTATTTT
TRBJ2-5 - - TRBV7-8 CASSPVPIGEIYQETQYF TGTGCCAGCAGTCCCGTCCCGATCGGGGAGATCTACCAAGAGACCCAGTACTTC
TRBJ1-5 - - TRBV19 CASSIRDFGQPQHF TGTGCCAGTAGTATCCGGGATTTTGGGCAGCCCCAGCATTTT
TRBJ1-2 - - TRBV7-2 CASSLRGAVYGYTF TGTGCCAGCAGCTTAAGGGGGGCCGTCTATGGCTACACCTTC
TRBJ2-5 - - TRBV13 CASSLGDEQGETQYF TGTGCCAGCAGCTTAGGTGACGAGCAAGGAGAGACCCAGTACTTC
TRBJ1-1 - TRBD1 TRBV30 CAWSVLQGTEAFF TGTGCCTGGAGTGTACTACAGGGGACCGAAGCTTTCTTT
TRBJ2-7 - TRBD1 TRBV5-6 CASSFGQGDEQYF TGTGCCAGCAGCTTCGGACAGGGGGACGAGCAGTACTTC